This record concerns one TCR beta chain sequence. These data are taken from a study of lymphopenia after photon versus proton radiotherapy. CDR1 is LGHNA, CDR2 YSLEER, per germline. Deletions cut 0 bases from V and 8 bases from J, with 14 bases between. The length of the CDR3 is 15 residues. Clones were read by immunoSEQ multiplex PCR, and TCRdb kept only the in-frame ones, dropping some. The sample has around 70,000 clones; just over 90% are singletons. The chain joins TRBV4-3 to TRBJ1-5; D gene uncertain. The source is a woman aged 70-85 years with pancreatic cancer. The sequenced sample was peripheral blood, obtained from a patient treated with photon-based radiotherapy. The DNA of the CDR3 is TGCGCCAGCAGCCAAGATCGGTTTGGGTTGGAGCCCCAGCATTTT. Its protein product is CASSQDRFGLEPQHF.